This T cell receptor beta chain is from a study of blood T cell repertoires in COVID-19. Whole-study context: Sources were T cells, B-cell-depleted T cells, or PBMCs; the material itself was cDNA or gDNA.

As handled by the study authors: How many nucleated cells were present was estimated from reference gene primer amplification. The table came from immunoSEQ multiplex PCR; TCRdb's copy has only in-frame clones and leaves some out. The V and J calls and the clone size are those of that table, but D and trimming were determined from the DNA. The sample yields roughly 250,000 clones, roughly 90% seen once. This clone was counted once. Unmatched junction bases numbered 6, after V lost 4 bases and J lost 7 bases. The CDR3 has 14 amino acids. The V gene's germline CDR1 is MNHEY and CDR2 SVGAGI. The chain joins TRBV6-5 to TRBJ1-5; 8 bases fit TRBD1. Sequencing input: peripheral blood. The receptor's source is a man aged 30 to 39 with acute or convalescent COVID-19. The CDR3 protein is CASSSDRVGQPQHF. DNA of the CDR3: TGTGCCAGCAGTTCGGACAGGGTCGGCCAGCCCCAGCATTTT.